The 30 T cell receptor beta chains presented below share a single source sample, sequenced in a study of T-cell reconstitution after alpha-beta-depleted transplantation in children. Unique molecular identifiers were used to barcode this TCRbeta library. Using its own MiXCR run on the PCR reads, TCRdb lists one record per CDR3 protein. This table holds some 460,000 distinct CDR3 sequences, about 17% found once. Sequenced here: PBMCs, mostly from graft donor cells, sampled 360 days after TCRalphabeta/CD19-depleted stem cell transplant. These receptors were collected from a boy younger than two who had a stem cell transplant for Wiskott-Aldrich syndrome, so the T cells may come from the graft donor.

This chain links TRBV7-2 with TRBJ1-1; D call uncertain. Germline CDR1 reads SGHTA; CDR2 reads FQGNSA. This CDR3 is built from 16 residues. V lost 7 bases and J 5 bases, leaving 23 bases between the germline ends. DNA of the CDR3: TGTGCCAGCACCTACACCAAATTCCCGGGGTTGACTGAAGCTTTCTTT. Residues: CASTYTKFPGLTEAFF.

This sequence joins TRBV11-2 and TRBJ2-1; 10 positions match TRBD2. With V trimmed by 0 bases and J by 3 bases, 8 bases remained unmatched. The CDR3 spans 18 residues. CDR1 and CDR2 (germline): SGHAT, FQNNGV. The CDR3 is CASSLDSLAGVIYNEQFF. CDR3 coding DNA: TGTGCCAGCAGCTTAGATTCTCTAGCGGGGGTGATCTACAATGAGCAGTTCTTC.

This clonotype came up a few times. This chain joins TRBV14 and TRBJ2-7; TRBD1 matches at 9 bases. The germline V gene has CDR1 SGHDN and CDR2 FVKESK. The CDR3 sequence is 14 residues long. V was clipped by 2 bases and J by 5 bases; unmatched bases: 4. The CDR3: CASSQRTGGNEQYF. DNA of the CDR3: TGTGCCAGCAGCCAACGTACAGGGGGCAACGAGCAGTACTTC.

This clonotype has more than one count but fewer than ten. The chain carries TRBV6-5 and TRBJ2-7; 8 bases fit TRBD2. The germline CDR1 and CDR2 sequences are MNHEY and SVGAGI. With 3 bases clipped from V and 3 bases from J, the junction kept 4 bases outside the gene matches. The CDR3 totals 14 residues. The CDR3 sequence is CASSYGGGFYEQYF. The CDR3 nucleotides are TGTGCCAGCAGTTATGGCGGGGGGTTCTACGAGCAGTACTTC.

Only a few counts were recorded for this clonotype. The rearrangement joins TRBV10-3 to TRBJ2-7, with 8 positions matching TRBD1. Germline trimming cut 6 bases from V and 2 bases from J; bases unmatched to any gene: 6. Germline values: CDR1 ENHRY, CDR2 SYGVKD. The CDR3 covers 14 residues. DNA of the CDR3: TGTGCCATCAGGACGGGGACAGGAGCCTACGAGCAGTACTTC. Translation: CAIRTGTGAYEQYF.

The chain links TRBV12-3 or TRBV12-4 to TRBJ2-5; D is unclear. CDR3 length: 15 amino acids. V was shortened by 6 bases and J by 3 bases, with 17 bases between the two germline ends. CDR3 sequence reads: CASSNRAMGKETQYF. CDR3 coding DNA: TGTGCCAGCAGCAACCGGGCGATGGGTAAAGAGACCCAGTACTTC.

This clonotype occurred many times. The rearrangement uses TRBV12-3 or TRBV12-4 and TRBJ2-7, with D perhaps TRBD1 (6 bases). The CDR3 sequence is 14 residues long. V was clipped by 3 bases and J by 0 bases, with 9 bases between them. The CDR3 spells CASSFVGGSYEQYF. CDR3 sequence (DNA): TGTGCCAGCAGTTTTGTAGGGGGCTCCTACGAGCAGTACTTC.

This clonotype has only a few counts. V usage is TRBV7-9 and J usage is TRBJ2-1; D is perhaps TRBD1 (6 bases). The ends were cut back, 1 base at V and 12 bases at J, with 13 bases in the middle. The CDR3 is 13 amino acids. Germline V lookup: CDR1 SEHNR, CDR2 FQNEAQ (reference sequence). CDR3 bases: TGTGCCAGCAGCTTAGGGGCAGGGGTCTGGCAGTTCTTC. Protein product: CASSLGAGVWQFF.

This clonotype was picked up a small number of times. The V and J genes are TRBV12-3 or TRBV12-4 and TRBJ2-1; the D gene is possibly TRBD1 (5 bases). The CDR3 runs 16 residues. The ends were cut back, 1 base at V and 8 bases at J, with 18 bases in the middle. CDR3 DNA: TGTGCCAGCAGTTTAGTTGCAGGGAAGGTCCTTCATGAGCAGTTCTTC. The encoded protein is CASSLVAGKVLHEQFF.

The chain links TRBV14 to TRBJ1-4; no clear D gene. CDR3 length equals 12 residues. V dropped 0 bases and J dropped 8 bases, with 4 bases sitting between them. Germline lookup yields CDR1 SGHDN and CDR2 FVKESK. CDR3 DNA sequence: TGTGCCAGCAGCCAAGACGGCGAAAAACTGTTTTTT. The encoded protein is CASSQDGEKLFF. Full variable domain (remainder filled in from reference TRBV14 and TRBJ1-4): EAGVTQFPSHSVIEKGQTVTLRCDPISGHDNLYWYRRVMGKEIKFLLHFVKESKQDESGMPNNRFLAERTGGTYSTLKVQPAELEDSGVYFCASSQDGEKLFFGSGTQLSVL.

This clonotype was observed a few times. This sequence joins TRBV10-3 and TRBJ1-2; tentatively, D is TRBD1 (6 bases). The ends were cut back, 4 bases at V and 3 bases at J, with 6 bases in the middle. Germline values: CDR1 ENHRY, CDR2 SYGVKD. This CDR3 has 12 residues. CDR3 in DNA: TGTGCCATCAGTGGGACAGACTATGGCTACACCTTC. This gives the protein CAISGTDYGYTF.

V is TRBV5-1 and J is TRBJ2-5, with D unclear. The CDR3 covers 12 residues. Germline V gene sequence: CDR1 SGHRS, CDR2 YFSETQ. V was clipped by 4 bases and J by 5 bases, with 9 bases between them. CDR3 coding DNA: TGCGCCAGCAGCATACAAAGGGAGACCCAGTACTTC. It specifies CASSIQRETQYF.

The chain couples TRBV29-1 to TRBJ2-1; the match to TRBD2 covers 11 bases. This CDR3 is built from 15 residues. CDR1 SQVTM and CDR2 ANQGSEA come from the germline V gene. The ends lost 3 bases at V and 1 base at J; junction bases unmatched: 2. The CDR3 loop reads CSVDASGRSYNEQFF. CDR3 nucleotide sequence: TGCAGCGTTGATGCTAGCGGGAGGTCCTACAATGAGCAGTTCTTC.

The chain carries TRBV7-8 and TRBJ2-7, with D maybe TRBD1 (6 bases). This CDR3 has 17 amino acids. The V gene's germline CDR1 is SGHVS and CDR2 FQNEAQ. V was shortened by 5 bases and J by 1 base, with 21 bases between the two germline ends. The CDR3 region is CASSIYTTGIASYEQYF. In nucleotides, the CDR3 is TGTGCCAGCAGCATATACACTACAGGGATTGCGTCCTACGAGCAGTACTTC.

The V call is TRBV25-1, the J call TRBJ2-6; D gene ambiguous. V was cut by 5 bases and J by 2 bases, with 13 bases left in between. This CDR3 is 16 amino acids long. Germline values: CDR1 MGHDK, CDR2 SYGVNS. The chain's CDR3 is CASSPLHNPGANVLTF. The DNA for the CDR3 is TGTGCCAGCAGTCCCCTGCATAACCCTGGGGCCAACGTCCTGACTTTC.

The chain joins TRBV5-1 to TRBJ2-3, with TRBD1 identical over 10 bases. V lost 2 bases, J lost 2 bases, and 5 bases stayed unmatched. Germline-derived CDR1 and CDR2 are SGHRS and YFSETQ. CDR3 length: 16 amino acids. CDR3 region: CASSLGTGVLTDTQYF. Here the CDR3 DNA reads TGCGCCAGCAGCTTAGGGACAGGGGTCCTCACAGATACGCAGTATTTT.

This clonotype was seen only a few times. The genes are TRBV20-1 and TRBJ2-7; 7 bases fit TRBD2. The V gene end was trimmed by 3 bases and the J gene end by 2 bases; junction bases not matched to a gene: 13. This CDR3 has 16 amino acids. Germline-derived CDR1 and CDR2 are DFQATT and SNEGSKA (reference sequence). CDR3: CSASRAGDPGAYEQYF. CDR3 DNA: TGCAGTGCTAGTCGGGCGGGAGACCCGGGGGCCTACGAGCAGTACTTC.

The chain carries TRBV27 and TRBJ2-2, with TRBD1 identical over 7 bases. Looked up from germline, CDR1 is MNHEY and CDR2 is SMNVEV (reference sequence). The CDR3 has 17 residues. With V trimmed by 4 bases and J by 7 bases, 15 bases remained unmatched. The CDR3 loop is CASSSPTGPMPFGELFF. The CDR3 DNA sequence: TGTGCCAGCAGTTCCCCGACAGGGCCCATGCCGTTCGGGGAGCTGTTTTTT.

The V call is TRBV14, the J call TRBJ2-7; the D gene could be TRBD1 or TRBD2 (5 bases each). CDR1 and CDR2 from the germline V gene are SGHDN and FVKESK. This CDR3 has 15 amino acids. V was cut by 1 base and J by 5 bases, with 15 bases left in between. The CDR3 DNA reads TGTGCCAGCAGCCAAGCATTGGGGGTTCCCCACGAGCAGTACTTC. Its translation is CASSQALGVPHEQYF.

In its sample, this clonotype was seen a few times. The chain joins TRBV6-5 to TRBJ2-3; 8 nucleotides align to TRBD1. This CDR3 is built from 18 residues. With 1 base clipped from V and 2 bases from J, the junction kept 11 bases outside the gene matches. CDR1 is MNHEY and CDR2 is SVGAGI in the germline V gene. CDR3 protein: CASSYYFRTGTPTDTQYF. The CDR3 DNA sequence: TGTGCCAGCAGTTACTACTTCAGGACAGGGACCCCCACAGATACGCAGTATTTT.

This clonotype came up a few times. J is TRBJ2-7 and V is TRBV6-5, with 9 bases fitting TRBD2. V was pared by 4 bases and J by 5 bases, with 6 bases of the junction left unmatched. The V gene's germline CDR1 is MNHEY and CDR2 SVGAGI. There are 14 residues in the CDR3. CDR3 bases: TGTGCCAGCAGTTCTGGCGGGGGGGCCCACGAGCAGTACTTC. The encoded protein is CASSSGGGAHEQYF.

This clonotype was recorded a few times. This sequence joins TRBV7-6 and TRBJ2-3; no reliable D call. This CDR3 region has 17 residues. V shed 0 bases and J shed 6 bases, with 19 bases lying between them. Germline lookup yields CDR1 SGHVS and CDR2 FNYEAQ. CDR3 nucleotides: TGTGCCAGCAGCTTAGCAGGGAAGCGCGTTGTCCCGGATACGCAGTATTTT. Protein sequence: CASSLAGKRVVPDTQYF.

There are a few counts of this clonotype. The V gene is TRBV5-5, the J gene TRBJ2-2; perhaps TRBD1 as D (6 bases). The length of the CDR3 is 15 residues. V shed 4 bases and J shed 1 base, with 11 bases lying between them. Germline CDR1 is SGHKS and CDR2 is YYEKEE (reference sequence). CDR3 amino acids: CASSLLGQNTGELFF. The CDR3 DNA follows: TGTGCCAGCAGCCTCCTGGGACAGAACACCGGGGAGCTGTTTTTT.

The CDR3 DNA reads as TGTGCCAGCAGCTTAGCCCGGGCCGCTGGGGACACCGGGGAGCTGTTTTTT. This sequence encodes CASSLARAAGDTGELFF. The chain joins TRBV7-9 to TRBJ2-2; unclear D gene. From germline, CDR1 is SEHNR and CDR2 FQNEAQ (reference sequence). V was shortened by 0 bases and J by 3 bases, with 14 bases between the two germline ends. The CDR3 is made up of 17 amino acids.

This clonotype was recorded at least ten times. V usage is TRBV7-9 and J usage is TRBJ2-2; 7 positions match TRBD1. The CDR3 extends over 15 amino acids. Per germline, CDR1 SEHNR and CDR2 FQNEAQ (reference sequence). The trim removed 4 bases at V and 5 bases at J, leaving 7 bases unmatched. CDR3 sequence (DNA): TGTGCCAGCAGCTCGAACAGGGGATGGACCGGGGAGCTGTTTTTT. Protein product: CASSSNRGWTGELFF.

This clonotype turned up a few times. CDR3: CASSPGFKNAYEQYF. The CDR3, as DNA: TGTGCCAGCTCACCGGGTTTTAAAAACGCCTACGAGCAGTACTTC. J is TRBJ2-7 and V is TRBV18; the D is unclear. Germline lookup yields CDR1 KGHSH and CDR2 LQKENI. Between the trimmed V and J ends, which lost 3 bases and 2 bases, there was a span of 14 bases. This CDR3 is built from 15 residues.

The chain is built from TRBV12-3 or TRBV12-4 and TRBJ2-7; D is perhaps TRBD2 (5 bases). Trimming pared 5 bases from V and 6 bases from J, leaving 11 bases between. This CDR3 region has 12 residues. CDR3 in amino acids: CASSKTRGEQYF. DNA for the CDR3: TGTGCCAGCAGTAAAACTAGAGGCGAGCAGTACTTC.

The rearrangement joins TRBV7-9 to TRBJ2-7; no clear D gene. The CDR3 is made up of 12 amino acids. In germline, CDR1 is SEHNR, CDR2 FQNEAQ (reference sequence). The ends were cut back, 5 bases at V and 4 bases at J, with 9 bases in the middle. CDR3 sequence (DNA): TGTGCCAGCAGCGACCAGCCTTACGAGCAGTACTTC. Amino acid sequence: CASSDQPYEQYF.

This CDR3 reads CASSLGQVREQYF. CDR3 sequence (DNA): TGTGCCAGCAGCTTGGGACAGGTCCGCGAGCAGTACTTC. The chain recombines TRBV7-2 with TRBJ2-7; 8 nucleotides align to TRBD1. This CDR3 is 13 amino acids long. V dropped 3 bases and J dropped 6; count of bases not matched to a gene: 4. Germline assignment: CDR1 SGHTA and CDR2 FQGNSA.

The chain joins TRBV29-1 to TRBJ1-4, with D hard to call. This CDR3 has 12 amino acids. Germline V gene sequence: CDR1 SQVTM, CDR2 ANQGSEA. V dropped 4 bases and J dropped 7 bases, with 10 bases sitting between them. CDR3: CSVAEGSEKLFF. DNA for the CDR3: TGCAGCGTTGCCGAGGGATCTGAAAAACTGTTTTTT.